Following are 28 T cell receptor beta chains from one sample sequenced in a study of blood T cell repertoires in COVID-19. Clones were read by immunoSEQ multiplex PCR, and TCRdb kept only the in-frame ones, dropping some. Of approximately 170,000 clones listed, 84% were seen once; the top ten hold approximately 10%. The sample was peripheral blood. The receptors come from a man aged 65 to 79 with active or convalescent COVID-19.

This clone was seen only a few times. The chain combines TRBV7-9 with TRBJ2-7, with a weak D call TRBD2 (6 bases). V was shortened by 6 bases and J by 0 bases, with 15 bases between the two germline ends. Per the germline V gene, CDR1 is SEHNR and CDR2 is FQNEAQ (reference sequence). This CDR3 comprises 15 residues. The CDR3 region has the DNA TGTGCCAGCAGTCCAGCGTGGCGGGGCTCCTACGAGCAGTACTTC. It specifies CASSPAWRGSYEQYF. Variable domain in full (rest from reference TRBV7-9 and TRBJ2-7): DTGVSQNPRHKITKRGQNVTFRCDPISEHNRLYWYRQTLGQGPEFLTYFQNEAQLEKSRLLSDRFSAERPKGSFSTLEIQRTEQGDSAMYLCASSPAWRGSYEQYFGPGTRLTVT.

CDR3 nucleotide sequence: TGTGCCAGTCAGGAGGGGATCGAGCAGTACTTC. Its translation: CASQEGIEQYF. The gene calls are TRBV19 and TRBJ2-7, with a possible D match to TRBD2 (6 bases). V dropped 8 bases and J dropped 6 bases, with 11 bases sitting between them. The CDR3 extends over 11 amino acids. Germline CDR1 LNHDA, CDR2 SQIVND (reference sequence).

In DNA form, the CDR3 reads TGTGCCAGCAGTTTCGATAGGACAGGTCGTACCTACGAGCAGTACTTC. Protein sequence: CASSFDRTGRTYEQYF. The chain has TRBV6-2 or TRBV6-3 and TRBJ2-7; 7 nucleotides agree with TRBD1. Trimming cost V 4 bases and J 2 bases; bases outside gene matches: 11. The CDR3 extends over 16 amino acids. Germline values: CDR1 MNHEY, CDR2 SVGEGT.

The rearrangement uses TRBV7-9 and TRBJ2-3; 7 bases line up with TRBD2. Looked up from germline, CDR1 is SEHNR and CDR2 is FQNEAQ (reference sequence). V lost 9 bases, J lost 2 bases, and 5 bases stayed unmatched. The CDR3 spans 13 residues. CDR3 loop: CASPSGVTDTQYF. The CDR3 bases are TGTGCCAGTCCAAGCGGGGTCACAGATACGCAGTATTTT.

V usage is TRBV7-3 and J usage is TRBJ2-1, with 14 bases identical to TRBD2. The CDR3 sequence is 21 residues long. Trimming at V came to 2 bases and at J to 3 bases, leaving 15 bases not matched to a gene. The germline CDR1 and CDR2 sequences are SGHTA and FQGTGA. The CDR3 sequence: CASSLPAGTSGSPSFYNEQFF. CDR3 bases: TGTGCCAGCAGCTTACCGGCCGGGACTAGCGGGAGTCCCTCCTTCTACAATGAGCAGTTCTTC.

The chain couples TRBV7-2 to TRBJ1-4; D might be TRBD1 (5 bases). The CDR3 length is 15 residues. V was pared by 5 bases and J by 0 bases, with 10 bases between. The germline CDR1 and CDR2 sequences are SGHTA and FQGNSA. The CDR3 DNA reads TGTGCCAGCAGCGCCCGACAGACAACTAATGAAAAACTGTTTTTT. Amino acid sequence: CASSARQTTNEKLFF.

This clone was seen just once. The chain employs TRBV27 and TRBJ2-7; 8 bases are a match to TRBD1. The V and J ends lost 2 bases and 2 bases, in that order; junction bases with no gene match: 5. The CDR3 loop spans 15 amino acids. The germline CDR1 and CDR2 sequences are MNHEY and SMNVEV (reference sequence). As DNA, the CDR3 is TGTGCCAGCAGTTTAATCAGGACAGGGACCTACGAGCAGTACTTC. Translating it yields CASSLIRTGTYEQYF.

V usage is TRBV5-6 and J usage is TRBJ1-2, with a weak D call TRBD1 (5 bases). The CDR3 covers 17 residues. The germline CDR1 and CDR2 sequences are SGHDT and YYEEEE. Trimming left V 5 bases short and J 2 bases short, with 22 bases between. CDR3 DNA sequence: TGTGCCAGCAGGGCGGTAGGGGCACACTACTCAAACTATGGCTACACCTTC. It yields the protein CASRAVGAHYSNYGYTF.

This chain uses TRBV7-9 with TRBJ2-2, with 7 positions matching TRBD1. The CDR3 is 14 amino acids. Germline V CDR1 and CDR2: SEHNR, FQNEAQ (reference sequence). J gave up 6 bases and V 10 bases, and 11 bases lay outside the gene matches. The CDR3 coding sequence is TGTGCCACTGAGGCGACAGGGACCCCCGGGGAGCTGTTTTTT. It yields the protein CATEATGTPGELFF.

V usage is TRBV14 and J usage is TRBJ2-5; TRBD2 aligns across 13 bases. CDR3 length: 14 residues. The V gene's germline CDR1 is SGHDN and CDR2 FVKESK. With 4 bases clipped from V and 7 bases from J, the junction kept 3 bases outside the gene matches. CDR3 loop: CASSRTSGGGTQYF. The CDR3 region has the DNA TGTGCCAGCAGCCGTACTAGCGGGGGGGGGACCCAGTACTTC.

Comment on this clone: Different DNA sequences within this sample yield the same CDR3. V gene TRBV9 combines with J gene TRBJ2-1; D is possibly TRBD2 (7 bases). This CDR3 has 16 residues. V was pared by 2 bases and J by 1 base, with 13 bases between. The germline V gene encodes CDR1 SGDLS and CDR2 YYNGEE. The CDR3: CASSVGGGRSYNEQFF. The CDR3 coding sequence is TGTGCCAGCAGCGTCGGCGGGGGCCGTTCCTACAATGAGCAGTTCTTC.

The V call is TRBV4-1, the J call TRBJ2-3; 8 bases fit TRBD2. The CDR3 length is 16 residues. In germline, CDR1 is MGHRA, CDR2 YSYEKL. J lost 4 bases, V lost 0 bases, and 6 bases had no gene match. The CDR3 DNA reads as TGCGCCAGCAGCCAAGATCTCGCGGGGGGTCCAGATACGCAGTATTTT. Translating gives CASSQDLAGGPDTQYF.

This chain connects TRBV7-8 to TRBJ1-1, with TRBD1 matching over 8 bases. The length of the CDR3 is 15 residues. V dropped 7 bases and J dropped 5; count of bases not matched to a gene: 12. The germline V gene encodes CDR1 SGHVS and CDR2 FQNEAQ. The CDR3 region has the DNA TGTGCCAGCACGGTGAGGCAGGGGGCCTGGACTGAAGCTTTCTTT. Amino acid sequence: CASTVRQGAWTEAFF.

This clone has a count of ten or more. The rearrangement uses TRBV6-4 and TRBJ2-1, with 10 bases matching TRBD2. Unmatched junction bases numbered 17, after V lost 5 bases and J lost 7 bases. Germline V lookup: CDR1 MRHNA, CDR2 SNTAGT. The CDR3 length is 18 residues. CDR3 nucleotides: TGTGCCAGCAGTAAAGACTCGACTAGCGGGCTAAGTGGAAATGAGCAGTTCTTC. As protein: CASSKDSTSGLSGNEQFF.

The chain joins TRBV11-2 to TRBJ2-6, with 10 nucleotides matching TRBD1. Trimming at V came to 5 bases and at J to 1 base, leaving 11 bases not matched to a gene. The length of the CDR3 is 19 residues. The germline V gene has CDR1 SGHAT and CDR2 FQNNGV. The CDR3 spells CASSGGRGTGVSGANVLTF. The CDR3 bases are TGTGCCAGCAGCGGGGGGCGCGGGACAGGGGTATCTGGGGCCAACGTCCTGACTTTC.

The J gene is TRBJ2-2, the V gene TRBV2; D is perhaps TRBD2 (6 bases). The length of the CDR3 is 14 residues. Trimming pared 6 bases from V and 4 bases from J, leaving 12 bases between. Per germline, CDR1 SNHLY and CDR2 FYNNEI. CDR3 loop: CASRALAPTGELFF. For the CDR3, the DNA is TGTGCCAGCAGAGCGCTAGCGCCCACCGGGGAGCTGTTTTTT.

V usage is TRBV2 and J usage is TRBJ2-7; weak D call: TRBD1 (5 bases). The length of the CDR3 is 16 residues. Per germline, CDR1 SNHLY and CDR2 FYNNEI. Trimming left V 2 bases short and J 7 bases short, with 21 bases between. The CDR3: CASSEWSGQGGLEQYF. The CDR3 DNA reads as TGTGCCAGCAGTGAATGGTCTGGGCAGGGTGGATTAGAGCAGTACTTC.

CDR3 sequence reads: CASSSLWDPGRGGNEQYF. CDR3 bases: TGCGCCAGCAGCTCCTTGTGGGACCCGGGACGGGGGGGAAACGAGCAGTACTTC. J is TRBJ2-7 and V is TRBV5-1; TRBD2 matches 8 bases. V shed 3 bases and J 5 bases; nucleotides not matched to a gene: 19. The V gene's germline CDR1 is SGHRS and CDR2 YFSETQ. The CDR3 loop spans 18 amino acids.

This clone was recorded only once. In nucleotides, the CDR3 is TGTGCCTGGAGTTGGGGGGGCCCAATGAACACTGAAGCTTTCTTT. Its translation is CAWSWGGPMNTEAFF. V is TRBV30 and J is TRBJ1-1; weak D call: TRBD1 (6 bases). This CDR3 contains 15 residues. V shed 2 bases and J shed 0 bases, with 13 bases lying between them. In germline, CDR1 is GTSNPN, CDR2 SVGIG (reference sequence).

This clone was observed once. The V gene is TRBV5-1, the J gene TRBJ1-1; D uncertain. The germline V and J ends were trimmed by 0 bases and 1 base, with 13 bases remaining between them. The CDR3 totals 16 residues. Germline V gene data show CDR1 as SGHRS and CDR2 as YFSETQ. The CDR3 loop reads CASSLVAGGRNTEAFF. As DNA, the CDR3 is TGCGCCAGCAGCTTGGTTGCAGGTGGGAGGAACACTGAAGCTTTCTTT.

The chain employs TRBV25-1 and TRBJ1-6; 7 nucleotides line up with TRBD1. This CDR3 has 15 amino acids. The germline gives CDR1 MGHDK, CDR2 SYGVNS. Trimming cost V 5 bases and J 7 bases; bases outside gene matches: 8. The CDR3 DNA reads TGTGCCAGCAGTAGGGGGCTCGATAGGAATTCACCCCTCCACTTT. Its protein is CASSRGLDRNSPLHF. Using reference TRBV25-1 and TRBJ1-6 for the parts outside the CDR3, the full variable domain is EADIYQTPRYLVIGTGKKITLECSQTMGHDKMYWYQQDPGMELHLIHYSYGVNSTEKGDLSSESTVSRIRTEHFPLTLESARPSHTSQYLCASSRGLDRNSPLHFGNGTRLTVT.

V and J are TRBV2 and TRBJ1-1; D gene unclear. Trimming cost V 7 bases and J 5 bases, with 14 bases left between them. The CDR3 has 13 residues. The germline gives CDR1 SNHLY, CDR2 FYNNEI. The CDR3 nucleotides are TGTGCCAGCAAGGACGGGCCGGGGACTGAAGCTTTCTTT. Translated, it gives CASKDGPGTEAFF.

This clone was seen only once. Here the CDR3 DNA reads TGTGCCAGCAGTTTACAGGGCCGGGGCTACACCTTC. It specifies CASSLQGRGYTF. This chain joins TRBV12-3 or TRBV12-4 and TRBJ1-2, with a tentative D call TRBD1 (5 bases). The V gene lost 2 bases and the J gene lost 8 bases, with 9 bases spanning the gap. CDR3 length: 12 amino acids.

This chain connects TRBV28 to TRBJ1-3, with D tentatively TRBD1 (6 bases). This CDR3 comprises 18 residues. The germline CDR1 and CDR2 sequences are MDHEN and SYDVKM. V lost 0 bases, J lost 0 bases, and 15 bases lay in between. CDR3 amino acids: CASSLWGRGGLSGNTIYF. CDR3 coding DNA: TGTGCCAGCAGTTTATGGGGGAGGGGGGGACTCTCTGGAAACACCATATATTTT.

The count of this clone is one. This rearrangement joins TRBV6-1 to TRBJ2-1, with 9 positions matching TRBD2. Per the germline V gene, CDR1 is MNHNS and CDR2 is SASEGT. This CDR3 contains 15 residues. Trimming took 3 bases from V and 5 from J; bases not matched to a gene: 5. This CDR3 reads CASSDRLAGNNEQFF. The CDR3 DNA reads TGTGCCAGCAGTGATCGGCTAGCGGGAAACAATGAGCAGTTCTTC.

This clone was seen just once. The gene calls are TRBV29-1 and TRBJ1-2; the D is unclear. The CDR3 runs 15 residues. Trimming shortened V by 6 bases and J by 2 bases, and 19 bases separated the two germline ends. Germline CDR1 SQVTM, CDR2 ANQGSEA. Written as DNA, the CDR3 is TGCAGCGTAGGTACCGAGGGAAGTGGGAACTATGGCTACACCTTC. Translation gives CSVGTEGSGNYGYTF.

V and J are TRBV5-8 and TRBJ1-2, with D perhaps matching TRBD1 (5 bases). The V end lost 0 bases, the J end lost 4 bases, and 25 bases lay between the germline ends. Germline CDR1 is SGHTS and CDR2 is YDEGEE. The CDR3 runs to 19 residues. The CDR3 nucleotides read TGTGCCAGCAGCTTGGTTTGGGGGACGACAAGGGAGGACCTCTATGGCTACACCTTC. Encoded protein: CASSLVWGTTREDLYGYTF. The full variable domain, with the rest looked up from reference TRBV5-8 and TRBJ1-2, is EAGVTQSPTHLIKTRGQQATLRCSPISGHTSVYWYQQALGLGLQFLLWYDEGEERNRGNFPPRFSGRQFPNYSSELNVNALELEDSALYLCASSLVWGTTREDLYGYTFGSGTRLTVV.

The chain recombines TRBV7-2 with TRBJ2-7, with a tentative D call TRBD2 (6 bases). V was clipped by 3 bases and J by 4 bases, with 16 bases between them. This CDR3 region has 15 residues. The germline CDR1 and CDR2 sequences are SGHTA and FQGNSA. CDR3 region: CASSLPGLGTYEQYF. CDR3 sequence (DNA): TGTGCCAGCAGCTTGCCGGGACTGGGAACTTACGAGCAGTACTTC.